This TCR beta chain is drawn from a study of regulatory T cells in long-lasting Graves disease. Construction of TCR beta libraries relied on iRepertoire HTBI primers and on Arm-PCR targeting CDR3 regions. TCRdb reanalysed the multiplex PCR reads using MiXCR and keeps one entry per CDR3 protein. The table includes approximately 490,000 distinct CDR3 sequences, under 20% detected once. Time point described: newly diagnosed GD, antithyroid drugs for less than 3 months. The TCR library was made from RNA extracted from PBMCs. This CDR3 is built from 15 residues. Trimming removed 6 bases from V and 1 base from J, with 16 bases in between. The germline V gene has CDR1 PRHDT and CDR2 FYEKMQ (reference sequence). The sample was also reused in another study, on T cells in Graves' hyperthyroidism and ophthalmopathy.

The sequencing used peripheral blood mononuclear cells (PBMCs), collected at new diagnosis, from a patient treated with antithyroid drugs. This chain connects TRBV13 to TRBJ2-7, with no clear D. This TCR was sampled from a man in his forties or fifties with Graves disease. CDR3 residues: CASSFGRTASYEQYF. DNA of the CDR3: TGTGCCAGCAGTTTCGGACGCACAGCATCCTACGAGCAGTACTTC.